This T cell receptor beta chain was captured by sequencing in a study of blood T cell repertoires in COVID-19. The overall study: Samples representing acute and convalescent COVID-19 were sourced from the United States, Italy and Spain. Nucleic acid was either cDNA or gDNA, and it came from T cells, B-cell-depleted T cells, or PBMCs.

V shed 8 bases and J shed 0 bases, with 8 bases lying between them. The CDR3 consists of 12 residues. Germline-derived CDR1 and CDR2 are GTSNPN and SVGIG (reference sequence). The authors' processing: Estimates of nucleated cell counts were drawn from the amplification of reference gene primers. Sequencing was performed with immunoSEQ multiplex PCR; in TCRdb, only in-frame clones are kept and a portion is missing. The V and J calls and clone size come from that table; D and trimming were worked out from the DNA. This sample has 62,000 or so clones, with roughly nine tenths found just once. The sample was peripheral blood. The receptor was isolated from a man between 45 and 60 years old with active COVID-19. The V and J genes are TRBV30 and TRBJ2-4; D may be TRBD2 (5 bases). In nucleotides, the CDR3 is TGTGCCGGACTGATAGCCAAAAACATTCAGTACTTC. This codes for CAGLIAKNIQYF.